This TCR beta chain was captured by sequencing in a study of siplizumab effects on memory and regulatory T cells. General study points: Greater diversity than memory cells seemed evident in naive T cells, which also appeared to be major alloresponse contributors.

Comment on this clone: Its matching antigen is unknown.

TCRdb's copy holds only in-frame clones and misses some; the assay was immunoSEQ multiplex PCR. Of more than 95,000 clones listed, 93% are singletons. The V gene's germline CDR1 is LGHNA and CDR2 YNFKEQ. This CDR3 is built from 16 residues. After removal of 4 bases from V and 4 bases from J, the junction contained 11 bases not matched to a gene. Sequencing was performed on CD4+ T cells sorted from blood. The receptor was derived from a human donor in good health. This rearrangement joins TRBV4-2 to TRBJ1-2, with 8 bases matching TRBD1. The CDR3 loop reads CASSPRTGQGAYGYTF. The CDR3 DNA is TGTGCCAGCAGCCCCCGTACTGGTCAGGGGGCCTATGGCTACACCTTC.